Each of the 20 T cell receptor beta chains below was sequenced from the same sample in a study of blood T cell repertoires in COVID-19. The method was immunoSEQ multiplex PCR; TCRdb's version includes in-frame clones alone and lacks a portion of them. The table records some 150,000 clones, around nine tenths of them present only once. The sequenced sample consisted of peripheral blood. The source is a man aged 18 to 35 with active or convalescent COVID-19.

The chain joins TRBV28 to TRBJ1-5, with 8 bases aligning to TRBD1. After removal of 6 bases from V and 9 bases from J, the junction contained 13 bases not matched to a gene. CDR3 length equals 15 residues. Germline values: CDR1 MDHEN, CDR2 SYDVKM. In DNA form, the CDR3 reads TGTGCCAGCAGCCGTTTGGACAGGGACACCCCGCCCCAGCATTTT. Its protein is CASSRLDRDTPPQHF.

This sequence joins TRBV6-5 and TRBJ1-5, with 7 bases that match TRBD1. Trimming removed 5 bases from V and 6 bases from J; junction bases left unmatched: 10. CDR3 length equals 15 residues. Germline V CDR1 and CDR2: MNHEY, SVGAGI. The CDR3 sequence is CASSNRQGSGQPQHF. In DNA, the CDR3 is TGTGCCAGCAGTAATAGACAGGGATCCGGTCAGCCCCAGCATTTT.

This clone was counted once. J is TRBJ2-5 and V is TRBV9, with D tentatively TRBD1 (6 bases). Trimming removed 1 base at V and 2 bases at J, with 12 bases between. The CDR3 contains 15 residues. CDR1 is SGDLS and CDR2 is YYNGEE in the germline V gene. The CDR3: CASSVKGDTQETQYF. In DNA form, the CDR3 reads TGTGCCAGCAGCGTAAAGGGGGACACACAAGAGACCCAGTACTTC.

The V and J genes are TRBV4-1 and TRBJ1-5, with TRBD1 matching over 10 bases. The J segment lost 5 bases and the V segment lost 4 bases, leaving 2 bases of the junction unmatched. The germline gives CDR1 MGHRA, CDR2 YSYEKL. There are 14 residues in the CDR3. CDR3 sequence reads: CASSLGQGDQPQHF. Written as DNA, the CDR3 is TGCGCCAGCAGCCTCGGACAGGGGGATCAGCCCCAGCATTTT.

This sequence joins TRBV6-2 or TRBV6-3 and TRBJ1-2; D gene unclear. The CDR3 has 12 amino acids. V lost 5 bases and J 1 base, leaving 5 bases between the germline ends. Germline values: CDR1 MNHEY, CDR2 SVGEGT. This CDR3 is CASSPVNYGYTF. DNA for the CDR3: TGTGCCAGCAGTCCCGTTAACTATGGCTACACCTTC.

J is TRBJ1-4 and V is TRBV4-2; possible D gene TRBD1, 5 bases. CDR1 LGHNA and CDR2 YNFKEQ come from the germline V gene. The CDR3 runs to 15 residues. Trimming took off 2 bases at V and 7 bases at J, with 14 bases between the two ends. DNA for the CDR3: TGTGCCAGCAGCCAAAGCGGGGGGAAGGGTGAAAAACTGTTTTTT. Protein: CASSQSGGKGEKLFF.

The rearrangement joins TRBV5-5 to TRBJ1-3, with D unresolved. Germline CDR1 SGHKS, CDR2 YYEKEE (reference sequence). The CDR3 extends over 16 amino acids. The V gene lost 0 bases and the J gene lost 0 bases, with 10 bases spanning the gap. DNA of the CDR3: TGTGCCAGCAGCTTGGGTGAGACTATCTCTGGAAACACCATATATTTT. It encodes CASSLGETISGNTIYF. The whole variable domain, filled in from reference TRBV5-5 and TRBJ1-3, reads DAGVTQSPTHLIKTRGQQVTLRCSPISGHKSVSWYQQVLGQGPQFIFQYYEKEERGRGNFPDRFSARQFPNYSSELNVNALLLGDSALYLCASSLGETISGNTIYFGEGSWLTVV.

The chain carries TRBV2 and TRBJ2-4, with 7 nucleotides matching TRBD1. Unmatched junction bases numbered 5, after V lost 4 bases and J lost 5 bases. The germline V gene has CDR1 SNHLY and CDR2 FYNNEI. CDR3 length: 14 residues. The CDR3 DNA reads as TGTGCCAGCAGTGCGGACAGGCAAGAAAACATTCAGTACTTC. This gives the protein CASSADRQENIQYF.

Turning to this clone: The same CDR3 also results from other DNA sequences found in this sample. V and J are TRBV5-1 and TRBJ2-5; a possible D gene is TRBD2 (5 bases). With 0 bases removed from V and 1 base from J, the gap between germline ends came to 7 bases. The CDR3 spans 14 residues. Germline V lookup: CDR1 SGHRS, CDR2 YFSETQ. DNA for the CDR3: TGCGCCAGCAGCTTGGCCGGACTCCAAGAGACCCAGTACTTC. Translating it yields CASSLAGLQETQYF.

This chain links TRBV27 with TRBJ2-3, with 12 bases matching TRBD1. The CDR3 consists of 18 residues. V dropped 3 bases and J dropped 6; count of bases not matched to a gene: 13. Germline V CDR1 and CDR2: MNHEY, SMNVEV (reference sequence). The CDR3 sequence is CASSLYAFVGTGGDTQYF. For the CDR3, the DNA is TGTGCCAGCAGTTTGTACGCTTTCGTTGGGACAGGGGGCGATACGCAGTATTTT.

This chain joins TRBV24-1 and TRBJ1-4; 10 positions match TRBD1. The V gene's germline CDR1 is KGHDR and CDR2 SFDVKD. The trim removed 4 bases at V and 7 bases at J, leaving 5 bases unmatched. This CDR3 is 15 amino acids long. As DNA, the CDR3 is TGTGCCACCAGTGACCGACAGGGGGCAGGTGAAAAACTGTTTTTT. Translation gives CATSDRQGAGEKLFF.

The chain uses TRBV6-5 and TRBJ2-2; D unclear. The germline CDR1 and CDR2 sequences are MNHEY and SVGAGI. The CDR3 is made up of 11 amino acids. Trimming shortened V by 8 bases and J by 5 bases, and 6 bases separated the two germline ends. In DNA form, the CDR3 reads TGTGCCAGCCGTACAACCGGGGAGCTGTTTTTT. It codes for CASRTTGELFF.

This clone was seen only a few times. One junction end disagrees with the germline gene, perhaps due to a read error. The gene calls are TRBV27 and TRBJ1-6; no definite D call. The CDR3 length is 13 residues. Germline V gene lookup returns CDR1 MNHEY and CDR2 SMNVEV (reference sequence). In DNA, the CDR3 is TGTGCCAGCAGTTTTCTCCGGGATTCGCCCCTCCACTTT. This gives the protein CASSFLRDSPLHF.

CDR3 region: CASSYGVAGGPYEQYF. CDR3 nucleotide sequence: TGTGCCAGCAGTTACGGCGTAGCGGGAGGACCATACGAGCAGTACTTC. The J gene is TRBJ2-7, the V gene TRBV27; 10 bases match TRBD2. V trimming: 4 bases; J trimming: 4 bases; junction bases outside the gene matches: 10. Germline values: CDR1 MNHEY, CDR2 SMNVEV (reference sequence). CDR3 length: 16 amino acids.

J is TRBJ2-5 and V is TRBV5-8, with TRBD2 identical over 9 bases. V lost 0 bases to trimming and J lost 4 bases; unmatched junction nucleotides: 4. This CDR3 contains 15 residues. CDR1 and CDR2 (germline): SGHTS, YDEGEE. The CDR3 spells CASSLEVAGVETQYF. In DNA, the CDR3 is TGTGCCAGCAGCTTGGAAGTAGCGGGAGTAGAGACCCAGTACTTC.

The chain carries TRBV19 and TRBJ1-5; D is uncertain. There are 13 residues in the CDR3. Per the germline V gene, CDR1 is LNHDA and CDR2 is SQIVND (reference sequence). V gave up 3 bases and J gave up 6 bases, with 9 bases separating them. The CDR3: CASSIVRAQPQHF. In DNA form, the CDR3 reads TGTGCCAGTAGTATTGTGAGAGCTCAGCCCCAGCATTTT.

This chain uses TRBV11-2 with TRBJ2-5; D is undetermined. Trimming cost V 5 bases and J 2 bases, with 9 bases left between them. This CDR3 spans 13 amino acids. CDR1 is SGHAT, CDR2 FQNNGV, per germline. The CDR3 DNA sequence: TGTGCCAGCAGCCCCCCTAAGCAAGAGACCCAGTACTTC. Translating it yields CASSPPKQETQYF. Using reference TRBV11-2 and TRBJ2-5 for the parts outside the CDR3, the full variable domain is EAGVAQSPRYKIIEKRQSVAFWCNPISGHATLYWYQQILGQGPKLLIQFQNNGVVDDSQLPKDRFSAERLKGVDSTLKIQPAKLEDSAVYLCASSPPKQETQYFGPGTRLLVL.

The chain has TRBV7-2 and TRBJ1-5, with D uncertain. Trimming removed 3 bases at V and 4 bases at J, with 4 bases between. CDR3 size: 12 residues. Germline loops: CDR1 SGHTA, CDR2 FQGNSA. The CDR3 nucleotides read TGTGCCAGCAGCTTCCCAAATCAGCCCCAGCATTTT. Translating gives CASSFPNQPQHF.

V usage is TRBV29-1 and J usage is TRBJ1-3, with D tentatively TRBD1 (6 bases). Trimming stripped 6 bases from V and 4 bases from J, with 22 bases between. In germline, CDR1 is SQVTM, CDR2 ANQGSEA. This CDR3 contains 16 residues. The CDR3 DNA sequence: TGCAGCGTAGTATTGGAGAGAACAGGGAAAGGAAACACCATATATTTT. Translated: CSVVLERTGKGNTIYF.

The chain employs TRBV27 and TRBJ2-7; the D is unclear. Germline V gene data show CDR1 as MNHEY and CDR2 as SMNVEV (reference sequence). The CDR3 has 13 residues. V lost 2 bases and J 6 bases, leaving 11 bases between the germline ends. This CDR3 reads CASSLEERGEQYF. In nucleotides, the CDR3 is TGTGCCAGCAGTTTAGAGGAACGAGGCGAGCAGTACTTC.